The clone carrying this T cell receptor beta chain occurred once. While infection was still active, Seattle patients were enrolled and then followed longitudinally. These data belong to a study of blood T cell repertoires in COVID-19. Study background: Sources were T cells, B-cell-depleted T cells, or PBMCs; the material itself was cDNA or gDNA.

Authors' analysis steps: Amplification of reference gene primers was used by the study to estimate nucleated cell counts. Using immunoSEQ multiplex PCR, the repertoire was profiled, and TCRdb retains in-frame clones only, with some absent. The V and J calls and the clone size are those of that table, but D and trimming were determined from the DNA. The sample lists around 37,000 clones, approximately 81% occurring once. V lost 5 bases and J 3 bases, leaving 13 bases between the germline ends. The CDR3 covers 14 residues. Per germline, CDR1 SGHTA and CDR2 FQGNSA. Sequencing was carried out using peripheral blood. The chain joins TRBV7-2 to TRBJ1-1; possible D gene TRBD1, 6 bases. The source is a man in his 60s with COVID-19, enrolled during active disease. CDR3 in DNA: TGTGCCAGCAGCGCCCAACAGGGTCACACTGAAGCTTTCTTT. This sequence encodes CASSAQQGHTEAFF.